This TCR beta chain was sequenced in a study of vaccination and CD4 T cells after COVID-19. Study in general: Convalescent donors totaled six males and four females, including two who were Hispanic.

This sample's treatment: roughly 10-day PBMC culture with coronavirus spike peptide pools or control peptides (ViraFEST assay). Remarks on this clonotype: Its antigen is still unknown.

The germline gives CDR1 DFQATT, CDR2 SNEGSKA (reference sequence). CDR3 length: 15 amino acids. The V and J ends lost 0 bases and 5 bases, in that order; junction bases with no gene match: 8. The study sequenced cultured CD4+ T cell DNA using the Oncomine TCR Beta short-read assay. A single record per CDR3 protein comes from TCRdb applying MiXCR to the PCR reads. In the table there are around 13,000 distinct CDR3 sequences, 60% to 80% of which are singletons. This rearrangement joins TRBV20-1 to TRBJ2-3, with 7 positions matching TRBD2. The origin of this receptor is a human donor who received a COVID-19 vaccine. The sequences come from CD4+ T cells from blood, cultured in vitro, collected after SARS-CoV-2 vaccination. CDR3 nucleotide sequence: TGCAGTGCTAGAGATGGGGGGGAGAGTAGAGATACGCAGTATTTT. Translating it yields CSARDGGESRDTQYF.